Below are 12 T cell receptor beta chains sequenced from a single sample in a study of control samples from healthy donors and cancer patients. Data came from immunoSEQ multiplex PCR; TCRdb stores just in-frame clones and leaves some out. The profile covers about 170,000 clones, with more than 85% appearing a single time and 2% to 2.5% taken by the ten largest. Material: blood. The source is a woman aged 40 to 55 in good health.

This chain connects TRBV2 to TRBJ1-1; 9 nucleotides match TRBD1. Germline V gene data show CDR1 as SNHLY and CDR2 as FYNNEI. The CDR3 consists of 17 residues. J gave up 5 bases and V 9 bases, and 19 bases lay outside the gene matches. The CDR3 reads CARPRSGTGPLGTEAFF. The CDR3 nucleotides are TGTGCCAGACCACGGTCCGGGACAGGGCCCTTAGGAACTGAAGCTTTCTTT.

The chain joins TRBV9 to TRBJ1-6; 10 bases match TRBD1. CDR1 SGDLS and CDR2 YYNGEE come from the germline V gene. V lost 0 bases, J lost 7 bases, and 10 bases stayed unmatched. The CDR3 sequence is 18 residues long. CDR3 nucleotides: TGTGCCAGCAGCGTAGGATGTGACAGGGGGCTTAGGAATTCACCCCTCCACTTT. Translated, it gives CASSVGCDRGLRNSPLHF.

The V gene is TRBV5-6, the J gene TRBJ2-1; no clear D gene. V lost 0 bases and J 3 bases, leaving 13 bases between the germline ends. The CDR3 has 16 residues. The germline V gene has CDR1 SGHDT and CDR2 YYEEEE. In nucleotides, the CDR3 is TGTGCCAGCAGCTTGGAGTTGGGTGACTTCTACAATGAGCAGTTCTTC. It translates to CASSLELGDFYNEQFF.

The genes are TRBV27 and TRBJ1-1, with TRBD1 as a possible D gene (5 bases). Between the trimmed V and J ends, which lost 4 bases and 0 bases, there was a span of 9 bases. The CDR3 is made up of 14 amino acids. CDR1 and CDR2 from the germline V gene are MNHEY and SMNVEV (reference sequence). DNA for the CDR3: TGTGCCAGCAGTTCCGGGACGATGAACACTGAAGCTTTCTTT. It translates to CASSSGTMNTEAFF.

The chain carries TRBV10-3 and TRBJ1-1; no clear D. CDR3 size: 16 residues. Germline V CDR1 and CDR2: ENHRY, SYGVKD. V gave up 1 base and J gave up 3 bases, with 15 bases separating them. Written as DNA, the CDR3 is TGTGCCATCAGTGAGTATTTCGTCTCTGGGGACACTGAAGCTTTCTTT. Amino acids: CAISEYFVSGDTEAFF.

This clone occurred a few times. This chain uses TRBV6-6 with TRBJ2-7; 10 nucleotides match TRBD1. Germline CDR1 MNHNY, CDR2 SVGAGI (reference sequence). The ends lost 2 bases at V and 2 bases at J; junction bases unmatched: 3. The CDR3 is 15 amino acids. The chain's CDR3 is CASSYMGQGTYEQYF. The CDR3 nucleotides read TGTGCCAGCAGTTACATGGGACAGGGGACCTACGAGCAGTACTTC.

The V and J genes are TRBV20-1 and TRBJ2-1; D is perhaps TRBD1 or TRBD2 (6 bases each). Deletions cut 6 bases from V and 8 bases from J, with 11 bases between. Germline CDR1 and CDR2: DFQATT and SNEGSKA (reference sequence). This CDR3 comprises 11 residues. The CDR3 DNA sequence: TGCAGTGCCGCGAGGGGGGATGAGCAGTTCTTC. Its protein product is CSAARGDEQFF.

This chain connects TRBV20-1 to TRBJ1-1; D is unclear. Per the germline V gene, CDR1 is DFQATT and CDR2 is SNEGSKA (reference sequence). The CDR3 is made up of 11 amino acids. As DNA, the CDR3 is TGCATGACCGCTGAGAACACTGAAGCTTTCTTT. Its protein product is CMTAENTEAFF.

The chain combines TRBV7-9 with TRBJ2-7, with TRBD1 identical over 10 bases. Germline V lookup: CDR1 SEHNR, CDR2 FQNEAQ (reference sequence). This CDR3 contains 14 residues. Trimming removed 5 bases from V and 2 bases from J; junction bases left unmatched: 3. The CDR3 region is CASSVGQGAYEQYF. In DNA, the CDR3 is TGTGCCAGCAGCGTAGGACAGGGGGCCTACGAGCAGTACTTC.

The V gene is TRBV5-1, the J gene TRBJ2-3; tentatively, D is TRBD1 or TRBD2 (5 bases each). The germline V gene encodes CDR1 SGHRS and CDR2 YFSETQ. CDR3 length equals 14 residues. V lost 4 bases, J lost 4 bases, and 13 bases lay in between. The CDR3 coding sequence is TGCGCCAGCAGCGCCACCGGGACCCCAGATACGCAGTATTTT. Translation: CASSATGTPDTQYF.

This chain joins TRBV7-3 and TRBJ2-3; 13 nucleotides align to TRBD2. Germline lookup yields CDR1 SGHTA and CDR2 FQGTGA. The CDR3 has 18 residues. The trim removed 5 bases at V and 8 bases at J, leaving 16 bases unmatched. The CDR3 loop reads CASSIQGVVGTSGVTQYF. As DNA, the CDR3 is TGTGCCAGCAGCATCCAAGGGGTGGTGGGGACTAGCGGGGTTACGCAGTATTTT.

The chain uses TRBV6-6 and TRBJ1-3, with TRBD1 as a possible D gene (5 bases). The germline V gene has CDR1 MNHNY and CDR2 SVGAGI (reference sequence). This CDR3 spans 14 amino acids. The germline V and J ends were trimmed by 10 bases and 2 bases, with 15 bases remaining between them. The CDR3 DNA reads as TGTGCCATCTCTAATGGGGGAACTGGAAACACCATATATTTT. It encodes CAISNGGTGNTIYF.